The 9 T cell receptor beta chains listed next were all sequenced from one sample in a study of identical twins. TCRdb processed the 5' RACE reads anew with MiXCR; each CDR3 protein has one entry. There are roughly 710,000 distinct CDR3 sequences in the sample; around 5.7% occur only once, and under 2% lies in the top ten. Sequencing was carried out using naive T cells sorted from blood. The receptors originated from a man younger than 35 in good health.

In its sample, this clonotype was seen a few times. The chain carries TRBV2 and TRBJ1-5; 7 bases are shared with TRBD1. Germline loops: CDR1 SNHLY, CDR2 FYNNEI. This CDR3 contains 15 residues. The trim removed 1 base at V and 3 bases at J, leaving 3 bases unmatched. This CDR3 is CASSEVRGYNQPQHF. CDR3 coding DNA: TGTGCCAGCAGTGAAGTCAGGGGGTACAATCAGCCCCAGCATTTT.

This chain links TRBV10-3 with TRBJ1-1, with 10 bases that match TRBD1. CDR1 is ENHRY, CDR2 SYGVKD, per germline. The CDR3 covers 14 residues. The V segment lost 7 bases and the J segment 3 bases; nucleotides outside the gene matches: 5. CDR3 DNA sequence: TGTGCCATCACCCCGGGACAGGGGTACACTGAAGCTTTCTTT. Its translation is CAITPGQGYTEAFF.

The V call is TRBV25-1, the J call TRBJ2-5; D remains unclear. Deletions cut 3 bases from V and 6 bases from J, with 11 bases between. The CDR3 has 13 residues. From germline, CDR1 is MGHDK and CDR2 SYGVNS. The CDR3 reads CASSDRVSKTQYF. As DNA, the CDR3 is TGTGCCAGCAGTGATAGGGTATCAAAGACCCAGTACTTC.

There are a few counts of this clonotype. The rearrangement uses TRBV2 and TRBJ2-1; no clear D. V dropped 10 bases and J dropped 8 bases, with 9 bases sitting between them. Looked up from germline, CDR1 is SNHLY and CDR2 is FYNNEI. The CDR3 contains 10 residues. The CDR3 here is CATVGDEQFF. DNA for the CDR3: TGTGCCACGGTTGGGGATGAGCAGTTCTTC.

This clonotype came up many times. The gene calls are TRBV28 and TRBJ2-7; no firm D call. Germline CDR1 and CDR2: MDHEN and SYDVKM. This CDR3 contains 15 residues. V lost 3 bases, J lost 2 bases, and 14 bases lay in between. The CDR3 sequence is CASSFAVGVTYEQYF. The CDR3 DNA reads as TGTGCCAGCAGTTTCGCGGTAGGAGTCACCTACGAGCAGTACTTC.

There are many counts of this clonotype. The V and J genes are TRBV12-3 or TRBV12-4 and TRBJ2-1; 12 bases are shared with TRBD2. Losses at the gene ends were 2 bases for V and 6 bases for J; bases not matched to a gene: 8. This CDR3 has 17 amino acids. This CDR3 reads CASSLRGGTSGPNEQFF. Written as DNA, the CDR3 is TGTGCCAGCAGTTTAAGGGGAGGGACTAGCGGGCCCAATGAGCAGTTCTTC.

This clonotype showed up many times. The rearrangement uses TRBV6-5 and TRBJ2-1; D not resolved. Germline V gives CDR1 MNHEY, CDR2 SVGAGI. The V gene lost 4 bases and the J gene lost 9 bases, with 16 bases spanning the gap. CDR3 size: 14 residues. The CDR3 DNA follows: TGTGCCAGCAGTTGGAAGGCAGTTTTGGGTGAGCAGTTCTTC. Translating it yields CASSWKAVLGEQFF.

This clonotype was seen at least ten times. V is TRBV12-3 or TRBV12-4 and J is TRBJ2-3; D unclear. The CDR3 loop spans 12 amino acids. V lost 3 bases and J lost 5, with 6 bases in between. In DNA, the CDR3 is TGTGCCAGCAGTTTGTTTGAAGATACGCAGTATTTT. Translation: CASSLFEDTQYF.

This clonotype was seen many times. The rearrangement joins TRBV10-3 to TRBJ1-4; D unclear. V was cut by 8 bases and J by 0 bases, with 7 bases left in between. In germline, CDR1 is ENHRY, CDR2 SYGVKD. This CDR3 has 13 amino acids. The CDR3: CAIRRATNEKLFF. The CDR3 region has the DNA TGTGCCATCCGGAGGGCAACTAATGAAAAACTGTTTTTT.